Shown below are 14 T cell receptor beta chains from a single sample sequenced in a study of tumor and adjacent non-tumor tissue in lung cancer. TCRbeta libraries were built with three rounds of nested PCR, modified from ARM-PCR. Each CDR3 protein is one row after TCRdb ran MiXCR on the multiplex PCR reads. This table has about 120,000 distinct CDR3 sequences, under 90% appearing once. No cell sorting was done before RNA was extracted from the tissue. The sample consisted of lung tumor tissue. These receptors were obtained from a man in his 70s with non-small cell lung cancer.

Remarks on this clonotype: At one end, the junction sequence differs from germline, possibly due to a read error. V usage is TRBV5-5 and J usage is TRBJ2-1; 7 bases map to TRBD1. This CDR3 has 15 amino acids. Looked up from germline, CDR1 is SGHKS and CDR2 is YYEKEE (reference sequence). The CDR3 loop is CANSRGRGSYNEQFF. The DNA of the CDR3 is TGTGCCAACAGCCGGGGCAGGGGGTCCTACAATGAGCAGTTCTTC.

A note on this clonotype: Germline and junction disagree at one end, which may indicate a read error. The CDR3 sequence: CSSSLRQGNYEQYF. The CDR3 DNA follows: TGTTCCAGCAGTTTGAGGCAGGGTAATTACGAGCAGTACTTC. The genes are TRBV28 and TRBJ2-7, with D perhaps TRBD1 (5 bases). Germline loops: CDR1 MDHEN, CDR2 SYDVKM. This CDR3 region has 14 residues.

Note on this clonotype: The junction does not match germline at one end; this may be a read error. CDR3 amino acids: CASSYMSTFYGQYF. CDR3 nucleotides: TGTGCCAGCAGTTATATGAGTACCTTCTACGGGCAGTACTTC. This chain uses TRBV12-3 or TRBV12-4 with TRBJ2-7, with D uncertain. CDR3 length equals 14 residues.

A word on this clonotype: This CDR3 is missing its conserved last phenylalanine or tryptophan, likely due to a read error. The rearrangement links TRBV6-2 or TRBV6-3 to TRBJ2-2; weak D call: TRBD2 (6 bases). V dropped 3 bases and J dropped 5 bases, with 22 bases sitting between them. This CDR3 spans 18 amino acids. In germline, CDR1 is MNHEY, CDR2 SVGEGT. The CDR3 DNA reads as TGTGCCAGCAGTTATATTGCTAGCGAGAGGGCCGGAACCGGGGAGCTGTTTTAT. Translation gives CASSYIASERAGTGELFY.

The J gene is TRBJ2-7, the V gene TRBV12-3 or TRBV12-4, with D possibly called TRBD1 or TRBD2 (5 bases each). The V gene lost 5 bases and the J gene lost 7 bases, with 21 bases spanning the gap. CDR3 length: 15 amino acids. The chain's CDR3 is CASSIWDPLPTEQYF. The CDR3 nucleotides read TGTGCCAGCAGTATCTGGGACCCCCTCCCGACGGAGCAGTACTTC.

Notes on this clonotype: A much larger clone is a single base away; this may be a read error. V usage is TRBV5-1 and J usage is TRBJ2-1; D unresolved. The CDR3 is 12 amino acids. Germline V gene data show CDR1 as SGHRS and CDR2 as YFSETQ. CDR3 loop: CANSLEGRPLFF. DNA for the CDR3: TGCGCCAACAGCTTGGAAGGCAGGCCTTTGTTCTTC.

A remark on this clonotype: Given the absence of the conserved phenylalanine or tryptophan at the CDR3 end, a read error is likely. J is TRBJ2-3 and V is TRBV10-1, with D maybe TRBD2 (5 bases). CDR3 length: 16 amino acids. The germline V and J ends were trimmed by 9 bases and 3 bases, with 22 bases remaining between them. The germline CDR1 and CDR2 sequences are WNHNN and SYGVQD (reference sequence). The CDR3 DNA follows: TGCGCCAGTAGCGAAGGGAACGGACCCTCAACAGATACGCAGTATTTG. Translated: CASSEGNGPSTDTQYL.

A single count supports this clonotype. A much larger clone differs from this one at a single base, so this may be a read error. CDR3 in amino acids: CASSGQSDEQYF. CDR3 nucleotide sequence: TGTGCCAGCAGTGGACAATCGGACGAGCAGTACTTC. The rearrangement links TRBV7-9 to TRBJ2-7; TRBD1 is a possible D gene (5 bases). CDR1 and CDR2 from the germline V gene are SEHNR and FQNEAQ (reference sequence). V was pared by 6 bases and J by 5 bases, with 11 bases between. The CDR3 spans 12 residues.

This clonotype has just a few counts. One base away lies a much larger clone, so this may be a sequencing read error. The V and J genes are TRBV5-1 and TRBJ1-6; no clear D gene. Germline CDR1 and CDR2: SGHRS and YFSETQ. CDR3 size: 14 residues. CDR3 region: CASSLDRTVSPIHF. DNA for the CDR3: TGCGCCAGCAGCTTGGATCGGACCGTCTCACCCATCCACTTT.

In the case of this clonotype: One end of the junction fails to match germline, which may point to a read error. The chain carries TRBV7-9 and TRBJ1-2, with D possibly TRBD1 on 5 matching bases. Germline V CDR1 and CDR2: SEHNR, FQNEAQ (reference sequence). The CDR3 has 16 residues. For the CDR3, the DNA is TGTGCCAGCAGTCCACCAAGGGTGCGGGGCAACTATGGGTACACCTTC. Translated, it gives CASSPPRVRGNYGYTF.

This chain connects TRBV7-9 to TRBJ1-3; D might be TRBD1 (5 bases). CDR1 and CDR2 from the germline V gene are SEHNR and FQNEAQ (reference sequence). The CDR3 length is 16 residues. The CDR3 DNA is TGTACCCGCAGCTTAATGAGGACATTCTCTGGAAACACCATATATTTT. Translating gives CTRSLMRTFSGNTIYF.

Many counts were recorded for this clonotype. This chain connects TRBV24-1 to TRBJ1-5, with D tentatively TRBD1 (5 bases). CDR1 and CDR2 from the germline V gene are KGHDR and SFDVKD. The CDR3 is 17 residues long. Between the trimmed V and J ends, which lost 5 bases and 0 bases, there was a span of 16 bases. The CDR3 bases are TGTGCCACCAGTGGGTCCAGGGTTGGGGCTAGCAATCAGCCCCAGCATTTT. Protein: CATSGSRVGASNQPQHF.

As to this clonotype: One end of the junction is discordant with germline, which a read error may explain. The V gene is TRBV13, the J gene TRBJ2-7; D tentatively reads TRBD1 or TRBD2 (5 bases each). The CDR3 loop spans 13 amino acids. The germline V gene encodes CDR1 PRHDT and CDR2 FYEKMQ (reference sequence). The CDR3 DNA reads TGTGCCGGCAGCTCAACCACGTGGGACGGGCAGTACTTC. Translating it yields CAGSSTTWDGQYF. The full variable domain, in which reference TRBV13 and TRBJ2-7 provide the parts outside the CDR3, is AAGVIQSPRHLIKEKRETATLKCYPIPRHDTVYWYQQGPGQDPQFLISFYEKMQSDKGSIPDRFSAQQFSDYHSELNMSSLELGDSALYFCAGSSTTWDGQYFGPGTRLTVT.

Worth noting for this clonotype: A read error is possible here, since a much larger clone lies one base away. The gene calls are TRBV7-9 and TRBJ2-7, with unresolved D. The CDR3 spans 12 residues. CDR1 SEHNR and CDR2 FQNEAQ come from the germline V gene (reference sequence). Trimming left V 7 bases short and J 6 bases short, with 13 bases between. Here the CDR3 DNA reads TGTGCCAGCACCTTCGATTTCGTCGAGCAGTACTTC. Translating it yields CASTFDFVEQYF.